This T cell receptor beta chain stems from a study of blood T cell repertoires in COVID-19. About the research overall: Samples taken during acute and convalescent COVID-19 were collected in the United States, Italy and Spain.

In the study's own analysis: By means of reference gene primer amplification, nucleated cell counts were estimated. Here immunoSEQ multiplex PCR was the method, and the copy in TCRdb shows in-frame clones only, minus some. V and J calls and clone size follow that table, whereas D and trimming were derived from the DNA. The sample holds more than 300,000 clones, around 90% seen once. V lost 0 bases and J lost 4; bases outside the gene matches: 4. The germline V gene encodes CDR1 SGDLS and CDR2 YYNGEE. The CDR3 is made up of 15 amino acids. This chain joins TRBV9 and TRBJ2-5; 9 bases line up with TRBD2. This clonotype originated in a woman aged 18 to 35 who had recovered from COVID-19. The sequenced sample consisted of peripheral blood. CDR3 loop: CASSVDPAGGETQYF. In nucleotides, the CDR3 is TGTGCCAGCAGCGTAGACCCAGCGGGGGGAGAGACCCAGTACTTC.